These 9 T cell receptor beta chains share one sample of origin, sequenced in a study of T cell changes during pregnancy in multiple sclerosis. The table came from immunoSEQ multiplex PCR; TCRdb's copy has only in-frame clones and leaves some out. The profile shows about 36,000 clones, more than 75% of them singletons. The specimen was CD4+ T cells from peripheral blood mononuclear cells, collected in the first trimester of pregnancy. These receptor sequences come from a female donor with multiple sclerosis, enrolled in a pregnancy study.

The chain couples TRBV18 to TRBJ2-3, with TRBD1 identical over 8 bases. After removal of 4 bases from V and 6 bases from J, the junction contained 3 bases not matched to a gene. This CDR3 is built from 13 residues. CDR1 is KGHSH, CDR2 LQKENI, per germline. CDR3 sequence reads: CASSLDRVDTQYF. Written as DNA, the CDR3 is TGTGCCAGCTCACTGGACAGGGTGGATACGCAGTATTTT.

The rearrangement links TRBV9 to TRBJ2-5, with 8 bases aligning to TRBD1. V dropped 2 bases and J dropped 5; count of bases not matched to a gene: 5. In germline, CDR1 is SGDLS, CDR2 YYNGEE. This CDR3 is built from 14 residues. The CDR3: CASSVGQGGETQYF. CDR3 sequence (DNA): TGTGCCAGCAGCGTTGGACAGGGTGGTGAGACCCAGTACTTC.

The chain recombines TRBV6-1 with TRBJ1-2; a weak D match, TRBD1 (6 bases). The ends were cut back, 7 bases at V and 4 bases at J, with 19 bases in the middle. CDR3 length: 15 amino acids. Per the germline V gene, CDR1 is MNHNS and CDR2 is SASEGT. The CDR3 DNA sequence: TGTGCCAGCAACAGGGTCCAATATGGTGGCTATGGCTACACCTTC. It translates to CASNRVQYGGYGYTF.

This rearrangement joins TRBV4-1 to TRBJ2-5, with a weak D call TRBD2 (5 bases). The CDR3 is 15 residues long. Germline CDR1 and CDR2: MGHRA and YSYEKL. Deletions cut 1 base from V and 0 bases from J, with 9 bases between. CDR3 in DNA: TGCGCCAGCAGCCAAGCGGGAAGGTACCAAGAGACCCAGTACTTC. It is translated as CASSQAGRYQETQYF.

The chain is built from TRBV19 and TRBJ1-5; possibly TRBD1 for D (5 bases). The CDR3 runs to 13 residues. Germline CDR1 reads LNHDA; CDR2 reads SQIVND (reference sequence). Trimming shortened V by 3 bases and J by 9 bases, and 12 bases separated the two germline ends. The CDR3 nucleotides read TGTGCCAGTAGTATTGGTGGGGCTCGGCCCCAGCATTTT. Translating it yields CASSIGGARPQHF.

This chain connects TRBV7-2 to TRBJ1-6; D is possibly TRBD1 (5 bases). CDR3 length equals 16 residues. CDR1 and CDR2 from the germline V gene are SGHTA and FQGNSA. With 2 bases removed from V and 5 bases from J, the gap between germline ends came to 13 bases. DNA for the CDR3: TGTGCCAGCAGCTTACCCCAGGGAATCGATAATTCACCCCTCCACTTT. This sequence encodes CASSLPQGIDNSPLHF.

This chain joins TRBV19 and TRBJ1-5, with no clear D. Germline V gives CDR1 LNHDA, CDR2 SQIVND (reference sequence). CDR3 size: 13 residues. Trimming removed 5 bases from V and 7 bases from J, with 12 bases in between. The CDR3 loop reads CASSDRSGQPQHF. The CDR3 DNA follows: TGTGCCAGTAGTGACCGGTCGGGGCAGCCCCAGCATTTT.

The gene calls are TRBV5-1 and TRBJ2-3, with D unclear. The CDR3 is 14 residues long. The V and J ends lost 1 base and 1 base respectively, with 7 bases between them. Germline V gene data show CDR1 as SGHRS and CDR2 as YFSETQ. The CDR3 bases are TGCGCCAGCAGCTTGCCCACGGGCACAGATACGCAGTATTTT. Translated: CASSLPTGTDTQYF.

This clone was counted between two and nine times. J is TRBJ1-4 and V is TRBV7-2, with TRBD1 identical over 8 bases. Losses at the gene ends were 5 bases for V and 8 bases for J; bases not matched to a gene: 7. The germline gives CDR1 SGHTA, CDR2 FQGNSA. CDR3 length equals 14 residues. The CDR3 sequence: CASSPTGGREKLFF. The CDR3, as DNA: TGTGCCAGCAGCCCTACAGGGGGGAGGGAAAAACTGTTTTTT.